These 23 T cell receptor beta chains were sequenced from one sample in a study of blood T cell repertoires in COVID-19. Sequencing used immunoSEQ multiplex PCR; TCRdb keeps in-frame clones, though not all of them. In the table there are 95,000 to 100,000 clones, over 70% of which are singletons. Sequencing was done on a sample of peripheral blood. These receptors were obtained from an elderly woman with acute or convalescent COVID-19.

V gene TRBV11-1 combines with J gene TRBJ2-7; TRBD1 aligns across 12 bases. CDR1 is SGHAT, CDR2 FQDESV, per germline (reference sequence). This CDR3 has 16 residues. Germline trimming cut 5 bases from V and 6 bases from J; bases unmatched to any gene: 11. The CDR3 reads CASSNRGGQGASEQYF. As DNA, the CDR3 is TGTGCCAGCAGCAACAGGGGGGGACAGGGGGCAAGCGAGCAGTACTTC. Supplemented by reference TRBV11-1 and TRBJ2-7, the full variable domain reads EAEVAQSPRYKITEKSQAVAFWCDPISGHATLYWYRQILGQGPELLVQFQDESVVDDSQLPKDRFSAERLKGVDSTLKIQPAELGDSAMYLCASSNRGGQGASEQYFGPGTRLTVT.

This chain links TRBV6-5 with TRBJ1-6, with 7 bases that match TRBD1. From germline, CDR1 is MNHEY and CDR2 SVGAGI. V lost 3 bases and J lost 5; bases outside the gene matches: 4. The CDR3 runs 15 residues. Here the CDR3 reads CASSYLQGNNSPLHF. CDR3 DNA: TGTGCCAGCAGTTATTTACAGGGGAATAATTCACCCCTCCACTTT.

The chain recombines TRBV5-5 with TRBJ1-5; D not resolved. From germline, CDR1 is SGHKS and CDR2 YYEKEE (reference sequence). The CDR3 extends over 18 amino acids. Trimming removed 2 bases from V and 0 bases from J, with 18 bases in between. In nucleotides, the CDR3 is TGTGCCAGCAGCTTCGGCGGCCCCTTTGCCCATAGCAATCAGCCCCAGCATTTT. Encoded protein: CASSFGGPFAHSNQPQHF. Complete variable domain (other parts from reference TRBV5-5 and TRBJ1-5): DAGVTQSPTHLIKTRGQQVTLRCSPISGHKSVSWYQQVLGQGPQFIFQYYEKEERGRGNFPDRFSARQFPNYSSELNVNALLLGDSALYLCASSFGGPFAHSNQPQHFGDGTRLSIL.

The CDR3 DNA sequence: TGTGCCAGTAGTACGCAGACAGGGGCGAACACCGGGGAGCTGTTTTTT. Translated: CASSTQTGANTGELFF. The genes are TRBV19 and TRBJ2-2; 8 bases align to TRBD1. Looked up from germline, CDR1 is LNHDA and CDR2 is SQIVND (reference sequence). J was trimmed by 0 bases and V by 4 bases; bases with no gene match: 4. This CDR3 comprises 16 residues.

The chain joins TRBV3-1 (or the pseudogene TRBV3-2) to TRBJ2-3, with TRBD2 matching 8 bases. There are 15 residues in the CDR3. V trimming: 4 bases; J trimming: 6 bases; junction bases outside the gene matches: 9. Germline lookup yields CDR1 LGHDT and CDR2 YNNKEL (reference sequence). Here the CDR3 DNA reads TGTGCCAGCAGCCCCCGCGGGGGGTCAGGCGATACGCAGTATTTT. The encoded protein is CASSPRGGSGDTQYF.

The chain uses TRBV2 and TRBJ1-2; 10 positions agree with TRBD1. This CDR3 is 15 amino acids long. Germline V lookup: CDR1 SNHLY, CDR2 FYNNEI. V trimming: 2 bases; J trimming: 4 bases; junction bases outside the gene matches: 4. This chain's CDR3 is CASSEIGQGVYGYTF. The CDR3 region has the DNA TGTGCCAGCAGTGAAATTGGACAGGGGGTCTATGGCTACACCTTC.

The chain links TRBV5-8 to TRBJ1-1; no reliable D call. The CDR3 is 12 residues long. Trimming pared 7 bases from V and 7 bases from J, leaving 14 bases between. Germline V gene data show CDR1 as SGHTS and CDR2 as YDEGEE. The DNA for the CDR3 is TGTGCCAGCTCTAGCGGAGACGTTGAAGCTTTCTTT. Translated, it gives CASSSGDVEAFF.

This chain connects TRBV9 to TRBJ2-1; tentatively, D is TRBD2 (6 bases). The germline V and J ends were trimmed by 4 bases and 9 bases, with 20 bases remaining between them. The CDR3 is made up of 15 amino acids. Per germline, CDR1 SGDLS and CDR2 YYNGEE. CDR3 in amino acids: CASSPQGGFLGEQFF. As DNA, the CDR3 is TGTGCCAGCAGCCCCCAAGGAGGGTTTTTGGGTGAGCAGTTCTTC.

This chain joins TRBV10-3 and TRBJ2-7, with 7 nucleotides matching TRBD1. This CDR3 has 13 residues. The V gene end was trimmed by 4 bases and the J gene end by 6 bases; junction bases not matched to a gene: 6. Per the germline V gene, CDR1 is ENHRY and CDR2 is SYGVKD. The CDR3 spells CAISARQGLEQYF. CDR3 sequence (DNA): TGTGCCATCAGTGCCCGACAGGGTCTCGAGCAGTACTTC.

V gene TRBV10-3 combines with J gene TRBJ1-3; D call uncertain. CDR3 size: 15 residues. V was cut by 10 bases and J by 0 bases, with 16 bases left in between. Germline loops: CDR1 ENHRY, CDR2 SYGVKD. The CDR3 loop reads CATSQQGSSGNTIYF. The CDR3 coding sequence is TGTGCCACTAGTCAACAAGGGAGCTCTGGAAACACCATATATTTT.

The chain joins TRBV28 to TRBJ1-2; 11 bases are a match to TRBD1. Trimming at V came to 3 bases and at J to 8 bases, leaving 11 bases not matched to a gene. The CDR3 sequence is 16 residues long. The germline V gene encodes CDR1 MDHEN and CDR2 SYDVKM. The CDR3 protein is CASSFPRGQGALGYTF. CDR3 nucleotide sequence: TGTGCCAGCAGTTTCCCCCGCGGACAGGGGGCGCTGGGCTACACCTTC.

This clone was recorded only once. The rearrangement links TRBV7-8 to TRBJ1-2; perhaps TRBD1 as D (6 bases). Germline V gene lookup returns CDR1 SGHVS and CDR2 FQNEAQ. The CDR3 is made up of 14 amino acids. The germline V and J ends were trimmed by 8 bases and 4 bases, with 17 bases remaining between them. This CDR3 reads CASSIGDTGYGYTF. DNA for the CDR3: TGTGCCAGCTCAATCGGGGACACGGGCTATGGCTACACCTTC.

This chain uses TRBV28 with TRBJ1-2, with a tentative D call TRBD1 (5 bases). Between the trimmed V and J ends, which lost 1 base and 6 bases, there was a span of 15 bases. The CDR3 is 15 amino acids. CDR1 is MDHEN and CDR2 is SYDVKM in the germline V gene. CDR3 DNA: TGTGCCAGCAGTTTATTAGGCGGTGGGGCTAATGGCTACACCTTC. It codes for CASSLLGGGANGYTF.

This clone has just a few counts. CDR3: CASSFGQGVAFF. CDR3 sequence (DNA): TGTGCCAGCAGTTTCGGACAGGGGGTAGCTTTCTTT. The V and J genes are TRBV6-6 and TRBJ1-1; 10 bases align to TRBD1. Germline assignment: CDR1 MNHNY and CDR2 SVGAGI (reference sequence). V dropped 4 bases and J dropped 10; count of bases not matched to a gene: 3. The length of the CDR3 is 12 residues.

The CDR3 DNA follows: TGTGCCAGCAGGCAAACGGGGGGCTCATCAGATACGCAGTATTTT. Protein: CASRQTGGSSDTQYF. The J gene is TRBJ2-3, the V gene TRBV5-8; maybe TRBD2 (7 bases). The germline V and J ends were trimmed by 5 bases and 4 bases, with 17 bases remaining between them. The length of the CDR3 is 15 residues. The V gene's germline CDR1 is SGHTS and CDR2 YDEGEE.

The chain combines TRBV18 with TRBJ1-3, with a possible D match to TRBD1 (5 bases). This CDR3 has 15 residues. The V and J ends lost 6 bases and 0 bases respectively, with 12 bases between them. CDR1 is KGHSH, CDR2 LQKENI, per germline. CDR3 residues: CASSPLTGSGNTIYF. CDR3 in DNA: TGTGCCAGCTCCCCCCTAACAGGCTCTGGAAACACCATATATTTT.

V gene TRBV18 combines with J gene TRBJ2-2; TRBD1 might be the D (6 bases). Germline V CDR1 and CDR2: KGHSH, LQKENI. CDR3 length: 15 residues. The V gene lost 0 bases and the J gene lost 5 bases, with 10 bases spanning the gap. CDR3 sequence: CASSPPYRATGELFF. CDR3 nucleotides: TGTGCCAGCTCACCACCTTACAGGGCGACCGGGGAGCTGTTTTTT.

V usage is TRBV6-1 and J usage is TRBJ2-7; D is possibly TRBD2 (6 bases). Trimming stripped 1 base from V and 1 base from J, with 14 bases between. Per the germline V gene, CDR1 is MNHNS and CDR2 is SASEGT. This CDR3 comprises 16 residues. The CDR3 DNA reads as TGTGCCAGCAGTGAAGAGTGGCTAGCGCGTTCCTACGAGCAGTACTTC. Translation gives CASSEEWLARSYEQYF.

The sample holds a few counts of this clone. This chain links TRBV4-3 with TRBJ1-2; 7 bases map to TRBD1. Germline CDR1 and CDR2: LGHNA and YSLEER. The CDR3 totals 15 residues. J gave up 7 bases and V 4 bases, and 12 bases lay outside the gene matches. CDR3 protein: CASSPGPGQRSGYTF. The CDR3 DNA sequence: TGCGCCAGCAGCCCGGGCCCGGGACAGAGGAGTGGCTACACCTTC.

This chain joins TRBV11-3 and TRBJ2-3; 13 positions match TRBD2. The CDR3 spans 18 residues. Germline CDR1 SGHNT, CDR2 YENEEA. V lost 5 bases to trimming and J lost 2 bases; unmatched junction nucleotides: 10. The CDR3 loop is CASSRRTSGGRNTDTQYF. As DNA, the CDR3 is TGTGCCAGCAGCCGCCGGACTAGCGGGGGCCGTAACACAGATACGCAGTATTTT.

This clone appeared once. V usage is TRBV5-1 and J usage is TRBJ1-4; 11 bases are shared with TRBD1. Germline-derived CDR1 and CDR2 are SGHRS and YFSETQ. Trimming removed 4 bases from V and 5 bases from J; junction bases left unmatched: 10. This CDR3 has 17 residues. CDR3 protein: CASSPIPGTGGNEKLFF. CDR3 DNA sequence: TGCGCCAGCAGCCCTATTCCCGGGACAGGGGGAAATGAAAAACTGTTTTTT. Drawing the rest from reference TRBV5-1 and TRBJ1-4, the complete variable domain is KAGVTQTPRYLIKTRGQQVTLSCSPISGHRSVSWYQQTPGQGLQFLFEYFSETQRNKGNFPGRFSGRQFSNSRSEMNVSTLELGDSALYLCASSPIPGTGGNEKLFFGSGTQLSVL.

This chain uses TRBV18 with TRBJ1-2; 10 bases align to TRBD1. CDR1 and CDR2 from the germline V gene are KGHSH and LQKENI. V was pared by 6 bases and J by 8 bases, with 6 bases of the junction left unmatched. CDR3 length: 13 residues. CDR3 in amino acids: CASSQTGGAGYTF. In DNA form, the CDR3 reads TGTGCCAGCTCGCAGACAGGGGGCGCAGGCTACACCTTC.

This clone was counted between two and nine times. The chain employs TRBV6-5 and TRBJ1-5; D is unresolved. V was cut by 7 bases and J by 3 bases, with 10 bases left in between. Per germline, CDR1 MNHEY and CDR2 SVGAGI. CDR3 length: 13 amino acids. The CDR3 region is CASMGRNNQPQHF. The DNA of the CDR3 is TGTGCCAGCATGGGCAGGAACAATCAGCCCCAGCATTTT.